These 27 T cell receptor beta chains share one sample of origin, sequenced in a study of CD8 T cells in ankylosing spondylitis. Using its own MiXCR run on the 5' RACE reads, TCRdb lists one record per CDR3 protein. Of approximately 350,000 distinct CDR3 sequences listed, around 15% are singletons. The sequencing input was blood, either unsorted or a sorted T cell fraction (not recorded which). The origin of the receptors is a male donor with ankylosing spondylitis or in good health (not recorded which).

CDR3 in DNA: TGTGCCAGCAGCTTAAATCCGGCAGATACGCAGTATTTT. Protein sequence: CASSLNPADTQYF. This sequence joins TRBV7-9 and TRBJ2-3; D not certain. This CDR3 region has 13 residues. Trimming removed 2 bases at V and 4 bases at J, with 7 bases between. Germline CDR1 reads SEHNR; CDR2 reads FQNEAQ (reference sequence).

This clonotype was counted a few times. The V and J genes are TRBV5-1 and TRBJ2-3; tentative D call: TRBD2 (5 bases). Trimming cost V 4 bases and J 4 bases, with 19 bases left between them. CDR3 length: 16 residues. Germline CDR1 SGHRS, CDR2 YFSETQ. CDR3 protein: CASSPVPAGGADTQYF. Written as DNA, the CDR3 is TGCGCCAGCAGCCCTGTGCCCGCAGGAGGTGCAGATACGCAGTATTTT.

This clonotype has a handful of counts. V gene TRBV9 combines with J gene TRBJ2-2, with D possibly called TRBD1 or TRBD2 (6 bases each). CDR1 is SGDLS, CDR2 YYNGEE, per germline. There are 14 residues in the CDR3. V was shortened by 7 bases and J by 8 bases, with 18 bases between the two germline ends. CDR3 nucleotide sequence: TGTGCCAGCCAGGGGCATAGCGGAGAAGGGGAGCTGTTTTTT. Its protein is CASQGHSGEGELFF.

This clonotype was counted between two and nine times. The chain has TRBV5-1 and TRBJ1-2; 8 nucleotides align to TRBD1. CDR1 SGHRS and CDR2 YFSETQ come from the germline V gene. The CDR3 length is 15 residues. V lost 4 bases and J lost 7; bases outside the gene matches: 12. The CDR3 region is CASSTSTGDQSGYTF. The CDR3 region has the DNA TGCGCCAGCAGCACCTCGACAGGGGATCAGAGTGGCTACACCTTC. Supplemented by reference TRBV5-1 and TRBJ1-2, the full variable domain reads KAGVTQTPRYLIKTRGQQVTLSCSPISGHRSVSWYQQTPGQGLQFLFEYFSETQRNKGNFPGRFSGRQFSNSRSEMNVSTLELGDSALYLCASSTSTGDQSGYTFGSGTRLTVV.

This clonotype was counted only a few times. V usage is TRBV5-5 and J usage is TRBJ2-1, with a weak D call TRBD2 (6 bases). CDR1 is SGHKS, CDR2 YYEKEE, per germline (reference sequence). The CDR3 consists of 14 residues. V lost 0 bases and J lost 4, with 8 bases in between. CDR3 region: CASSLVGTYNEQFF. DNA for the CDR3: TGTGCCAGCAGCTTGGTCGGGACTTACAATGAGCAGTTCTTC.

This clonotype showed up just a few times. V gene TRBV20-1 combines with J gene TRBJ2-2; 8 nucleotides match TRBD2. Germline assignment: CDR1 DFQATT and CDR2 SNEGSKA (reference sequence). CDR3 length: 14 amino acids. The trim removed 6 bases at V and 5 bases at J, leaving 8 bases unmatched. The CDR3 loop reads CSATPASGTGELFF. In DNA form, the CDR3 reads TGCAGTGCGACCCCCGCTAGCGGGACCGGGGAGCTGTTTTTT.

This clonotype came up a few times. The chain couples TRBV12-3 or TRBV12-4 to TRBJ1-5; D might be TRBD1 (6 bases). With 5 bases removed from V and 7 bases from J, the gap between germline ends came to 18 bases. CDR3 length: 15 residues. CDR3 nucleotides: TGTGCCAGCAGTCCAACTGGGGGGGCAGGGCAGCCCCAGCATTTT. Translated: CASSPTGGAGQPQHF.

There are many counts of this clonotype. This chain uses TRBV12-3 or TRBV12-4 with TRBJ1-1; D remains unclear. Trimming took 3 bases from V and 1 from J, leaving 6 bases between them. This CDR3 region has 13 residues. The CDR3 loop is CASSLRANTEAFF. In DNA, the CDR3 is TGTGCCAGCAGTTTGAGGGCGAACACTGAAGCTTTCTTT.

The chain uses TRBV19 and TRBJ2-7, with 7 bases that match TRBD1. The V segment lost 4 bases and the J segment 2 bases; nucleotides outside the gene matches: 8. CDR3 length: 15 amino acids. Germline lookup yields CDR1 LNHDA and CDR2 SQIVND (reference sequence). For the CDR3, the DNA is TGTGCCAGTAGTAGCCCAGGGGGACCCCCCTACGAGCAGTACTTC. It encodes CASSSPGGPPYEQYF.

This clonotype was picked up a small number of times. The V and J genes are TRBV12-3 or TRBV12-4 and TRBJ1-4; no clear D. The CDR3 is 14 residues long. V was trimmed by 2 bases and J by 0 bases, leaving 4 bases between them. The CDR3 spells CASSLSTTNEKLFF. The CDR3 DNA is TGTGCCAGCAGTTTATCCACAACTAATGAAAAACTGTTTTTT.

The chain employs TRBV9 and TRBJ1-4; 7 bases fit TRBD1. The germline gives CDR1 SGDLS, CDR2 YYNGEE. After removal of 2 bases from V and 6 bases from J, the junction contained 7 bases not matched to a gene. There are 15 residues in the CDR3. The CDR3 loop reads CASSVSTGMDEKLFF. The DNA for the CDR3 is TGTGCCAGCAGCGTGTCGACAGGGATGGATGAAAAACTGTTTTTT.

This clonotype was seen more than once but under ten times. The chain has TRBV4-2 and TRBJ1-1, with 8 bases that match TRBD1. The germline CDR1 and CDR2 sequences are LGHNA and YNFKEQ. The CDR3 runs 16 residues. Trimming took 2 bases from V and 1 from J; bases not matched to a gene: 6. The CDR3 spells CASSQSGTGRNTEAFF. The CDR3 DNA reads TGTGCCAGCAGCCAATCCGGGACAGGTAGGAACACTGAAGCTTTCTTT.

In its sample, this clonotype was seen a few times. The gene calls are TRBV4-1 and TRBJ2-7; either TRBD1 or TRBD2 may fit D (5 bases each). The CDR3 consists of 15 residues. Trimming left V 3 bases short and J 3 bases short, with 15 bases between. Germline CDR1 reads MGHRA; CDR2 reads YSYEKL. The chain's CDR3 is CASSQPRDGLYEQYF. CDR3 nucleotides: TGCGCCAGCAGCCAGCCCCGGGACGGACTCTACGAGCAGTACTTC.

This clonotype came up a few times. The genes are TRBV20-1 and TRBJ1-2, with D perhaps matching TRBD1 (6 bases). CDR1 and CDR2 (germline): DFQATT, SNEGSKA (reference sequence). The V and J ends lost 0 bases and 5 bases respectively, with 13 bases between them. The CDR3 totals 14 residues. CDR3 sequence: CSARETGRFYGYTF. CDR3 nucleotide sequence: TGCAGTGCTAGAGAGACAGGCCGCTTTTATGGCTACACCTTC.

The V call is TRBV20-1, the J call TRBJ1-6, with D uncertain. Trimming shortened V by 0 bases and J by 6 bases, and 12 bases separated the two germline ends. This CDR3 has 15 residues. Germline V gene data show CDR1 as DFQATT and CDR2 as SNEGSKA (reference sequence). The CDR3 DNA follows: TGCAGTGCTAGAGATGCAACGGGCCTTAATTCACCCCTCCACTTT. Translation: CSARDATGLNSPLHF.

The rearrangement links TRBV5-1 to TRBJ2-6; D gene uncertain. The V gene's germline CDR1 is SGHRS and CDR2 YFSETQ. V lost 4 bases, J lost 0 bases, and 11 bases lay in between. CDR3 size: 16 residues. The CDR3 coding sequence is TGCGCCAGCAGCCTTGTTATATCCTCTGGGGCCAACGTCCTGACTTTC. Protein: CASSLVISSGANVLTF.

This clonotype was observed a few times. The chain uses TRBV30 and TRBJ2-7; a possible D gene is TRBD2 (5 bases). CDR3 length: 14 residues. The V gene lost 0 bases and the J gene lost 7 bases, with 16 bases spanning the gap. Looked up from germline, CDR1 is GTSNPN and CDR2 is SVGIG (reference sequence). The DNA of the CDR3 is TGTGCCTGGAGTGTACTGCACCCCTCGGGGGAGCAGTACTTC. It translates to CAWSVLHPSGEQYF.

Ten or more counts support this clonotype. The chain recombines TRBV5-1 with TRBJ1-5; D remains unclear. CDR3 length: 13 amino acids. Deletions cut 5 bases from V and 4 bases from J, with 10 bases between. Germline CDR1 and CDR2: SGHRS and YFSETQ. DNA of the CDR3: TGCGCCAGCAGTACCGGGGTTAATCAGCCCCAGCATTTT. As protein: CASSTGVNQPQHF.

This clonotype turned up a few times. This chain uses TRBV5-1 with TRBJ1-2, with D perhaps TRBD1 (6 bases). Germline CDR1 SGHRS, CDR2 YFSETQ. This CDR3 has 14 residues. V was trimmed by 6 bases and J by 4 bases, leaving 16 bases between them. In DNA, the CDR3 is TGCGCCAGCAAACAGACAGGCACCTTCTATGGCTACACCTTC. It codes for CASKQTGTFYGYTF.

This clonotype was recorded a few times. The rearrangement uses TRBV12-3 or TRBV12-4 and TRBJ2-1; a weak D match, TRBD2 (5 bases). Trimming shortened V by 7 bases and J by 7 bases, and 20 bases separated the two germline ends. The CDR3 loop spans 15 amino acids. CDR3 nucleotide sequence: TGTGCCAGCACCTACGGGATGTGGTACGGGAATGAGCAGTTCTTC. Translating gives CASTYGMWYGNEQFF.

The chain employs TRBV9 and TRBJ2-3; 10 bases line up with TRBD2. Germline V gives CDR1 SGDLS, CDR2 YYNGEE. The CDR3 has 15 residues. V lost 0 bases and J lost 6; bases outside the gene matches: 4. The CDR3 loop is CASSVASGGLDTQYF. DNA of the CDR3: TGTGCCAGCAGCGTAGCTAGCGGGGGCCTCGATACGCAGTATTTT.

The chain has TRBV12-3 or TRBV12-4 and TRBJ2-2; 9 nucleotides line up with TRBD2. V lost 4 bases and J lost 7; bases outside the gene matches: 16. The CDR3 length is 18 residues. The CDR3: CASSSSSGSGRTHGELFF. The CDR3 DNA reads TGTGCCAGCAGTTCCTCCTCGGGGAGCGGGAGGACCCACGGGGAGCTGTTTTTT.

This clonotype showed up just a few times. The chain uses TRBV7-2 and TRBJ2-3; D uncertain. CDR1 is SGHTA, CDR2 FQGNSA, per germline. CDR3 length equals 15 residues. V was trimmed by 6 bases and J by 1 base, leaving 14 bases between them. The CDR3: CASSFTGFRTDTQYF. CDR3 coding DNA: TGTGCCAGCAGTTTTACCGGGTTCCGCACAGATACGCAGTATTTT.

This chain connects TRBV7-9 to TRBJ2-1; possible D gene TRBD1, 6 bases. CDR1 is SEHNR, CDR2 FQNEAQ, per germline (reference sequence). The CDR3 has 17 amino acids. V was cut by 5 bases and J by 0 bases, with 17 bases left in between. The CDR3 loop reads CASSTPQGRSSYNEQFF. The DNA of the CDR3 is TGTGCCAGCAGCACCCCCCAGGGGCGATCCTCCTACAATGAGCAGTTCTTC. The full variable domain, with the rest looked up from reference TRBV7-9 and TRBJ2-1, is DTGVSQNPRHKITKRGQNVTFRCDPISEHNRLYWYRQTLGQGPEFLTYFQNEAQLEKSRLLSDRFSAERPKGSFSTLEIQRTEQGDSAMYLCASSTPQGRSSYNEQFFGPGTRLTVL.

The rearrangement joins TRBV7-9 to TRBJ1-1; the D gene is possibly TRBD1 (5 bases). This CDR3 has 11 residues. The V end was cut by 6 bases, the J end by 10 bases, with 12 bases between. The germline V gene has CDR1 SEHNR and CDR2 FQNEAQ (reference sequence). For the CDR3, the DNA is TGTGCCAGCAGTTGGGACCGATCAGCTTTCTTT. It translates to CASSWDRSAFF.

This clonotype was found many times. The chain links TRBV29-1 to TRBJ2-3, with 11 bases fitting TRBD2. J was trimmed by 3 bases and V by 6 bases; bases with no gene match: 8. This CDR3 spans 15 amino acids. Germline CDR1 and CDR2: SQVTM and ANQGSEA. CDR3 region: CSVSPGTSGTDTQYF. In DNA, the CDR3 is TGCAGCGTCTCCCCTGGGACTAGCGGAACAGATACGCAGTATTTT.

There are many counts of this clonotype. The chain recombines TRBV10-3 with TRBJ2-7, with D possibly matching TRBD1 (6 bases). CDR3 size: 13 residues. The V and J ends lost 7 bases and 0 bases respectively, with 10 bases between them. Per germline, CDR1 ENHRY and CDR2 SYGVKD. CDR3 sequence: CAIKDSSSYEQYF. Here the CDR3 DNA reads TGTGCCATCAAGGACAGCAGCTCCTACGAGCAGTACTTC.